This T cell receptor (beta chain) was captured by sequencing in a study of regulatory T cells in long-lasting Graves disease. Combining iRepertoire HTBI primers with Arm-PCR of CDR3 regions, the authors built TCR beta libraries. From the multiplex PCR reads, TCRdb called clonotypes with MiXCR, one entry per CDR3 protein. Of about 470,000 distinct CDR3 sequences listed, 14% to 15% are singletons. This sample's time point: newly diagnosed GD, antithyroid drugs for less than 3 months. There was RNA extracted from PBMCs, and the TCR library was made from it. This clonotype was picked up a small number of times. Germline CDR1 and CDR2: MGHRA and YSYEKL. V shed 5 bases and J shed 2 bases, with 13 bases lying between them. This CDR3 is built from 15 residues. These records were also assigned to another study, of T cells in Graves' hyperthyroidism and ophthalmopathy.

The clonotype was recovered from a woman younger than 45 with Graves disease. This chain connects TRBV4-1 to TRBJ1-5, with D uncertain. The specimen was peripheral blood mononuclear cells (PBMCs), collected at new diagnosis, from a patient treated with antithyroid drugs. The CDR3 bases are TGCGCCAGCAGCTCAAGGCACGGGGGCAATCAGCCCCAGCATTTT. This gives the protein CASSSRHGGNQPQHF.